This T cell receptor (beta chain) comes out of a study of blood T cell repertoires in COVID-19. Study details: COVID-19 samples collected from the United States, Italy and Spain covered acute and convalescent phases. T cells, B-cell-depleted T cells, or PBMCs supplied cDNA or gDNA.

Donors in Cohort 3 who had recovered were those with two negative PCRs, healthcare professional clearance, or resolution of their symptoms. Per the authors' pipeline: Estimation of nucleated cell counts relied on the amplification of reference gene primers. Repertoires were generated with immunoSEQ multiplex PCR, while TCRdb's copy carries only in-frame clones and drops some. V, J and clone size are those of that table, while D and trimming were read from the DNA. The table has approximately 200,000 clones, 75% to 85% seen once. The CDR3 is made up of 18 amino acids. Losses at the gene ends were 0 bases for V and 4 bases for J; bases not matched to a gene: 10. CDR1 and CDR2 (germline): SGDLS, YYNGEE.

Sequencing input: PBMCs or T cells enriched from blood (not recorded which). The clonotype originates from a man between 35 and 55 years old who had recovered from COVID-19. The chain couples TRBV9 to TRBJ2-2; 9 bases are shared with TRBD2. The CDR3 is CASSVVPAGGSSTGELFF. The CDR3 DNA follows: TGTGCCAGCAGCGTAGTTCCAGCGGGAGGATCCAGCACCGGGGAGCTGTTTTTT.